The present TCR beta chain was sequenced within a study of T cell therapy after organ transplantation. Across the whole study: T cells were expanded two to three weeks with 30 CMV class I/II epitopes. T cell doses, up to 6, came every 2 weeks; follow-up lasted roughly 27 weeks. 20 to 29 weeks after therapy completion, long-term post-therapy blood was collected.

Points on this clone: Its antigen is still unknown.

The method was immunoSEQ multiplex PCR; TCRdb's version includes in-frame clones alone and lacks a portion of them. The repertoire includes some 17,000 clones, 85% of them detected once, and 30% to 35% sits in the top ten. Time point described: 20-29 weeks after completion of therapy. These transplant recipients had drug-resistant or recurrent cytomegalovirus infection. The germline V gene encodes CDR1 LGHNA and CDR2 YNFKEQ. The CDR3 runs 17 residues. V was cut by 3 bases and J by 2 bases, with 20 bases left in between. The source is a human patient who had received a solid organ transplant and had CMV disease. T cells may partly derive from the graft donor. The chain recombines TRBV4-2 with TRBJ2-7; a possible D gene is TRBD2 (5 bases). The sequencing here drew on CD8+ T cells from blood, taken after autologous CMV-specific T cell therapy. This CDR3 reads CASSHEMKGEAPYEQYF. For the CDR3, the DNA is TGTGCCAGCAGCCACGAAATGAAGGGAGAGGCCCCCTACGAGCAGTACTTC.